This T cell receptor beta chain was captured by sequencing in a study of Graves' ophthalmopathy and Graves' hyperthyroidism. Study information: The collection of peripheral blood took place at initial diagnosis, before any treatment. Study findings and constraints: Most expanded clonotypes from thyroid (those above 0.001 frequency) were also found in blood.

This CDR3 contains 14 residues. Germline V lookup: CDR1 MGHRA, CDR2 YSYEKL. With 4 bases removed from V and 1 base from J, the gap between germline ends came to 11 bases. Beta-chain TCR CDR3 regions were amplified from RNA transcripts. First-round RT-PCR with HTBI primers preceded a second-round multiplex PCR. A single record per CDR3 protein comes from TCRdb applying MiXCR to the multiplex PCR reads. The table includes just over 400,000 distinct CDR3 sequences, under 25% detected once. Notes on this clonotype: Its target is not known.

Physicians reached a diagnosis by relying on clinical symptoms, serum thyroxine, TRAb, thyroid ultrasound and orbital computed tomography. The sequence came from a woman between 18 and 29 years old with stable Graves' hyperthyroidism. The chain uses TRBV4-1 and TRBJ2-7; D perhaps matches TRBD2 (5 bases). Sequencing used peripheral blood. CDR3 bases: TGCGCCAGCAGCCCACTAGGGCCGTCCTACGAGCAGTACTTC. It specifies CASSPLGPSYEQYF.